This T cell receptor beta chain originates from a study of OX40 agonist ivuxolimab in advanced cancers. At the level of the study: Partial responses were achieved by three patients, of whom one had hepatocellular carcinoma and two had cutaneous melanoma.

Sequenced by immunoSEQ multiplex PCR; TCRdb stores in-frame clones only, minus some. The repertoire holds roughly 77,000 clones, approximately 85% seen once, with less than 2.5% in the top ten. CDR3 length: 13 amino acids. Germline-derived CDR1 and CDR2 are SGHRS and YFSETQ. V was trimmed by 8 bases and J by 7 bases, leaving 19 bases between them. Comment on this clone: The antigen is not known.

Study-wide results and limits: Specificity for antigen went undetermined in the expanded peripheral T cells. Partial responders treated at 0.1-3.0 mg/kg exhibited clonal expansion among the lowest measured.

The chain employs TRBV5-1 and TRBJ2-7; the D gene is possibly TRBD1 (7 bases). This sample comprised CD4+ or CD8+ T cells sorted from blood, obtained in a trial of the OX40 agonist ivuxolimab. This clonotype originated in an adult with an advanced solid tumor such as melanoma, head and neck, liver or kidney cancer. The CDR3 loop reads CARPRQGAGEQYF. The DNA for the CDR3 is TGCGCCAGGCCTCGACAGGGTGCGGGGGAGCAGTACTTC.